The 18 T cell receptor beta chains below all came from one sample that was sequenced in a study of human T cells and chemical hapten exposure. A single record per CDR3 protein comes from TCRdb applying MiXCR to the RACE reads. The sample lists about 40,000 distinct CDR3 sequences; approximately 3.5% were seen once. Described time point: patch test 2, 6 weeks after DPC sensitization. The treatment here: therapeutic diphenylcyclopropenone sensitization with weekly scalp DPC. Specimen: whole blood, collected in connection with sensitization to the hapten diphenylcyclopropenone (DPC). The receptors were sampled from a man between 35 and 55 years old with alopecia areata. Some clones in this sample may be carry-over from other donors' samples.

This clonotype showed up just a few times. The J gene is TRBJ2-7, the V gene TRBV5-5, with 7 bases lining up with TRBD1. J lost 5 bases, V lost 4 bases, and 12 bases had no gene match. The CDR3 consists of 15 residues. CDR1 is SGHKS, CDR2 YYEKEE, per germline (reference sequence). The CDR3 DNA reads TGTGCCAGCAGCCCTGTCCCCGGGACAGTGGACGAGCAGTACTTC. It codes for CASSPVPGTVDEQYF. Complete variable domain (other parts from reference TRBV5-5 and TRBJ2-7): DAGVTQSPTHLIKTRGQQVTLRCSPISGHKSVSWYQQVLGQGPQFIFQYYEKEERGRGNFPDRFSARQFPNYSSELNVNALLLGDSALYLCASSPVPGTVDEQYFGPGTRLTVT.

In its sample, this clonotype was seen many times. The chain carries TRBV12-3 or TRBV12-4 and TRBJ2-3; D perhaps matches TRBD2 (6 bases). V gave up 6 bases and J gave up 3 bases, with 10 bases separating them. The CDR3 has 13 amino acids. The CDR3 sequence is CASSTSGTDTQYF. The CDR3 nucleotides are TGTGCCAGCAGCACAAGCGGGACAGATACGCAGTATTTT.

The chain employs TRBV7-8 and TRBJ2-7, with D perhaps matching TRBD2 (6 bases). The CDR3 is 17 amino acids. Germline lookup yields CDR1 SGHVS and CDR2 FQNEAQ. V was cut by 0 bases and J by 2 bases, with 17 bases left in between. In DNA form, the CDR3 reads TGTGCCAGCAGCTTAGCGCTCTCTGCGGGACCTACCTACGAGCAGTACTTC. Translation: CASSLALSAGPTYEQYF. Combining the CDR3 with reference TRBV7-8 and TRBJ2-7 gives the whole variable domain GAGVSQSPRYKVAKRGQDVALRCDPISGHVSLFWYQQALGQGPEFLTYFQNEAQLDKSGLPSDRFFAERPEGSVSTLKIQRTQQEDSAVYLCASSLALSAGPTYEQYFGPGTRLTVT.

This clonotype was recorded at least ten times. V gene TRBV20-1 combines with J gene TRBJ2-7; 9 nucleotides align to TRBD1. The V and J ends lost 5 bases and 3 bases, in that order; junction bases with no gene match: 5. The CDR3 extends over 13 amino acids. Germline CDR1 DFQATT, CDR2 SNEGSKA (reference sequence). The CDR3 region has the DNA TGCAGTGCTTCAGGGACAGGGAGCTACGAGCAGTACTTC. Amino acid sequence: CSASGTGSYEQYF.

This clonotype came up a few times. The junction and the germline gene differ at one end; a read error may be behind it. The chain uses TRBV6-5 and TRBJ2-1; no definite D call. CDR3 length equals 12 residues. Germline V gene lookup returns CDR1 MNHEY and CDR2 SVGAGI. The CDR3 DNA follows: TGTGCCAGCAGTTACTCCGACAATGAGCAGTTCTTC. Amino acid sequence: CASSYSDNEQFF.

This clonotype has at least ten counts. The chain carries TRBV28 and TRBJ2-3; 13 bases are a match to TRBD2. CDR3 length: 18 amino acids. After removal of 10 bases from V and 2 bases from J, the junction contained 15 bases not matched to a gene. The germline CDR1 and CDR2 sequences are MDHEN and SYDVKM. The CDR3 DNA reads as TGTGCCACCCACGGACTAGCGGGAGTTTGGGCCGTCACAGATACGCAGTATTTT. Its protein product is CATHGLAGVWAVTDTQYF.

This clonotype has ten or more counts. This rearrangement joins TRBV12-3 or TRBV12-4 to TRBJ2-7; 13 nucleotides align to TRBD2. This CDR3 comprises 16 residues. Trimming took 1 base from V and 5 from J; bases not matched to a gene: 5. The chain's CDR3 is CASSLGTSGRGDEQYF. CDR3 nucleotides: TGTGCCAGCAGTTTAGGGACTAGCGGGAGAGGAGACGAGCAGTACTTC.

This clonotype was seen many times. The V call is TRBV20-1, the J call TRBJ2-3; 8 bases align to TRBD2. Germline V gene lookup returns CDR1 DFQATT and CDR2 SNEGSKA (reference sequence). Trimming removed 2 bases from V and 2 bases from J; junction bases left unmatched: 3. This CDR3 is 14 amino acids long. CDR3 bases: TGCAGTGCTAGACCCGGGAGGGCCACAGATACGCAGTATTTT. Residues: CSARPGRATDTQYF.

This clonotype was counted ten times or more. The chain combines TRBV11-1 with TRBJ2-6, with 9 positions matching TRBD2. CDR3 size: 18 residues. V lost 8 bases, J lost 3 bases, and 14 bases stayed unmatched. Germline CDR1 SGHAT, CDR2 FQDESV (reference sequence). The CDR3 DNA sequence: TGTGCCAGCTCCCGCGCGTTTAGCGGGAGAGGTGGGGCCAACGTCCTGACTTTC. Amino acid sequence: CASSRAFSGRGGANVLTF. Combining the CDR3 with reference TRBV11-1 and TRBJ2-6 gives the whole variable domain EAEVAQSPRYKITEKSQAVAFWCDPISGHATLYWYRQILGQGPELLVQFQDESVVDDSQLPKDRFSAERLKGVDSTLKIQPAELGDSAMYLCASSRAFSGRGGANVLTFGAGSRLTVL.

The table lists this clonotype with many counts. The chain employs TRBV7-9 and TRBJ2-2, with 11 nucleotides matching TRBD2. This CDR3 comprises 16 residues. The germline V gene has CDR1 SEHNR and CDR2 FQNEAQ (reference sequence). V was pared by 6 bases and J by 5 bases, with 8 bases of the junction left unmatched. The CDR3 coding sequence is TGTGCCAGCAGAAATCTAGCGGGAGGACCTACCGGGGAGCTGTTTTTT. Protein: CASRNLAGGPTGELFF.

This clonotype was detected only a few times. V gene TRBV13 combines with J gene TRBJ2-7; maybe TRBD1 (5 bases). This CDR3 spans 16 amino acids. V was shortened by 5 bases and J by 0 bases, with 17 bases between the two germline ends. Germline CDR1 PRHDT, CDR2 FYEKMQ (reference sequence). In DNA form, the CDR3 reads TGTGCCAGCAGCCTACGTCGGGCAGGGTTCTCCTACGAGCAGTACTTC. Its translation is CASSLRRAGFSYEQYF.

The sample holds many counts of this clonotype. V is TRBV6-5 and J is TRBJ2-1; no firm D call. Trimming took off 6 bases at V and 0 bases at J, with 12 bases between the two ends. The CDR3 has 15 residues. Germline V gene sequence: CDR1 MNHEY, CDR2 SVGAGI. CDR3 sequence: CASSNHESSYNEQFF. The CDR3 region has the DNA TGTGCCAGCAGCAATCATGAGAGCTCCTACAATGAGCAGTTCTTC.

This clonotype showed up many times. CDR3 DNA: TGCGCCAGCAGCTTCGGCCCGGCGAACTACGAGCAGTACTTC. Translation gives CASSFGPANYEQYF. The chain has TRBV5-1 and TRBJ2-7; the D is unclear. CDR3 size: 14 residues. Per germline, CDR1 SGHRS and CDR2 YFSETQ. V shed 2 bases and J shed 3 bases, with 12 bases lying between them.

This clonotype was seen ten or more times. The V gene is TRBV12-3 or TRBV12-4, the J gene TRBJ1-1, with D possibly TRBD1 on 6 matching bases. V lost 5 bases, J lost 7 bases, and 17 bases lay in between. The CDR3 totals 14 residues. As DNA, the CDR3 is TGTGCCAGCAGTCCCTACGGGACACCCGATGAAGCTTTCTTT. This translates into CASSPYGTPDEAFF.

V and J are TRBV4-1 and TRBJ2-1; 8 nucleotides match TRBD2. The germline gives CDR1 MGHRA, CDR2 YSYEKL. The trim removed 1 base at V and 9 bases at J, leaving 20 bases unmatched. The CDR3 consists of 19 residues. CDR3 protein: CASSQGRGAGGPLVFEQFF. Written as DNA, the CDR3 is TGCGCCAGCAGCCAAGGACGAGGGGCGGGAGGACCCCTGGTCTTTGAGCAGTTCTTC.

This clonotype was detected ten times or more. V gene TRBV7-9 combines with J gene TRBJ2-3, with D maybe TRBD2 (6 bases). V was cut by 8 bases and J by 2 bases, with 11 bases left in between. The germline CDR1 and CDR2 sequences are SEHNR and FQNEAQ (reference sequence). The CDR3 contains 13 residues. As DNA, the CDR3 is TGTGCCAGCCGGAGGGCCATCACAGATACGCAGTATTTT. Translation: CASRRAITDTQYF.

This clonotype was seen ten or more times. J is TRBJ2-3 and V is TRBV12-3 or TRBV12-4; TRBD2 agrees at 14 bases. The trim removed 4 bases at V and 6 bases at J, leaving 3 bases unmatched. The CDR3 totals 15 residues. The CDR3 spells CASSSTSGREDTQYF. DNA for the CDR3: TGTGCCAGCAGTTCGACTAGCGGGAGGGAGGATACGCAGTATTTT.

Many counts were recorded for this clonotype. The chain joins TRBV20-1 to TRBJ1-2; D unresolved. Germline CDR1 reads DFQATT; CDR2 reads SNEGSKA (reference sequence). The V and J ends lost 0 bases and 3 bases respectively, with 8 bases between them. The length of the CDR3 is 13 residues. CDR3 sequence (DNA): TGCAGTGCTAGAGATGGGCCTTACTATGGCTACACCTTC. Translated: CSARDGPYYGYTF.